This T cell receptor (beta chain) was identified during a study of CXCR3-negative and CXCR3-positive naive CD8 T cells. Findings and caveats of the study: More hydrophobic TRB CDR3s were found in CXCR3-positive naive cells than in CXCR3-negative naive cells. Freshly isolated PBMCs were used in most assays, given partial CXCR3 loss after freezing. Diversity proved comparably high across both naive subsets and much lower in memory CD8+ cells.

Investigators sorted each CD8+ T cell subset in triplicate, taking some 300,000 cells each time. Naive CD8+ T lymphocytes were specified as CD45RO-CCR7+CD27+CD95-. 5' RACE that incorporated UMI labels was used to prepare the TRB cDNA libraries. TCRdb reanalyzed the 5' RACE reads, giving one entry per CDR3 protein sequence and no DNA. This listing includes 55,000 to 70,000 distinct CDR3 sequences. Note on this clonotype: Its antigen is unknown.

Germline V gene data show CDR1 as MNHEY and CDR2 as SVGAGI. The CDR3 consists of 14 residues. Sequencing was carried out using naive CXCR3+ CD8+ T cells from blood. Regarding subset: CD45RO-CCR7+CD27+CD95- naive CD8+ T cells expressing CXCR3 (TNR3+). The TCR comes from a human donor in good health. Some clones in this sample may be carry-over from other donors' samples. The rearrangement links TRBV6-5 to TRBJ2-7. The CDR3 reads CASSLGVQWSEQYF.